The 13 T cell receptor beta chains in this list originate from one sample, sequenced in a study of blood T cells in healthy people across ages. The second PCR ran about 6 to 12 cycles with a sample-barcoded 5' primer and J-beta primers. TCRdb fed the 5' RACE reads into MiXCR, producing one record per CDR3 protein. The sample consists of 1.5 million to 2 million distinct CDR3 sequences, 25% to 30% of them appearing once. Sequenced sample: blood. All receptors derive from a woman aged 25-40 years in good health.

This clonotype was detected only a few times. The chain employs TRBV27 and TRBJ2-7; no reliable D call. V was trimmed by 5 bases and J by 3 bases, leaving 17 bases between them. The germline V gene encodes CDR1 MNHEY and CDR2 SMNVEV (reference sequence). CDR3 length equals 15 residues. CDR3 nucleotides: TGTGCCAGCAGTGTAGGTTCCCTGGGGTACTACGAGCAGTACTTC. Translated, it gives CASSVGSLGYYEQYF.

On this clonotype itself: A much larger clone differs from this one at a single base, so this may be a read error. The chain has TRBV4-3 and TRBJ2-7, with D unresolved. TRBJ2-1 explains the end of the DNA better; the J call may be wrong. The CDR3 is 13 residues long. Per the germline V gene, CDR1 is LGHNA and CDR2 is YSLEER. The CDR3 is CASSQELSYEQFF. CDR3 nucleotides: TGCGCCAGCAGCCAAGAACTCTCCTACGAGCAGTTCTTC.

This clonotype was picked up many times. The chain employs TRBV4-3 and TRBJ2-7, with 7 nucleotides matching TRBD2. The CDR3 has 15 residues. V was pared by 1 base and J by 6 bases, with 9 bases of the junction left unmatched. The germline CDR1 and CDR2 sequences are LGHNA and YSLEER. Written as DNA, the CDR3 is TGCGCCAGCAGCCAAGGCGGGAGTTCCCTTAGCGAGCAGTACTTC. Translating it yields CASSQGGSSLSEQYF.

This clonotype was observed a handful of times. The chain has TRBV6-1 and TRBJ2-1; 9 nucleotides match TRBD2. The J call may not be correct, given that the DNA end is closer to TRBJ2-7. The length of the CDR3 is 15 residues. The germline V gene has CDR1 MNHNS and CDR2 SASEGT. This chain's CDR3 is CASFAGTSPQREQYF. CDR3 bases: TGTGCCAGCTTCGCCGGGACTAGCCCTCAGCGCGAGCAGTACTTC.

The gene calls are TRBV10-3 and TRBJ1-1; D is undetermined. Per the germline V gene, CDR1 is ENHRY and CDR2 is SYGVKD. Deletions cut 6 bases from V and 3 bases from J, with 14 bases between. There are 14 residues in the CDR3. CDR3 coding DNA: TGTGCCATCAGGGGCTCGTCTCTTCACACTGAAGCTTTCTTT. Its translation is CAIRGSSLHTEAFF.

A note on this clonotype: One junction end disagrees with the germline gene, perhaps due to a read error. The J gene is TRBJ2-7, the V gene TRBV12-3 or TRBV12-4; TRBD1 might be the D (5 bases). The CDR3 extends over 13 amino acids. This chain's CDR3 is CASRMTESYEQDF. CDR3 DNA sequence: TGTGCCAGCCGGATGACAGAGTCCTACGAGCAGGACTTC.

This clonotype was detected ten times or more. The chain links TRBV4-1 to TRBJ1-6; 7 nucleotides agree with TRBD1. Germline assignment: CDR1 MGHRA and CDR2 YSYEKL. J lost 9 bases, V lost 1 base, and 6 bases had no gene match. The CDR3 covers 15 residues. The CDR3 spells CASSQGPGQLSPLHF. The CDR3 DNA reads TGCGCCAGCAGCCAAGGACCGGGACAGCTTTCACCCCTCCACTTT.

This CDR3 reads CASSLASTGRFYNEQFF. The CDR3 coding sequence is TGTGCCAGCAGCTTAGCGTCAACAGGGAGATTCTACAATGAGCAGTTCTTC. The chain combines TRBV7-9 with TRBJ2-1; possibly TRBD1 for D (6 bases). Trimming took off 0 bases at V and 3 bases at J, with 15 bases between the two ends. The CDR3 has 17 residues. The germline V gene has CDR1 SEHNR and CDR2 FQNEAQ (reference sequence). Full variable domain (missing parts from reference TRBV7-9 and TRBJ2-1): DTGVSQNPRHKITKRGQNVTFRCDPISEHNRLYWYRQTLGQGPEFLTYFQNEAQLEKSRLLSDRFSAERPKGSFSTLEIQRTEQGDSAMYLCASSLASTGRFYNEQFFGPGTRLTVL.

This clonotype was recorded many times. The chain combines TRBV6-1 with TRBJ2-5; TRBD1 aligns across 7 bases. CDR1 is MNHNS and CDR2 is SASEGT in the germline V gene. The CDR3 consists of 14 residues. Unmatched junction bases numbered 5, after V lost 4 bases and J lost 3 bases. The CDR3 coding sequence is TGTGCCAGCAGTGGACAGGGTGGTAAAGAGACCCAGTACTTC. Translated: CASSGQGGKETQYF.

This clonotype came up a few times. The CDR3 reads CASSLDRNVAAYEQYF. The CDR3 coding sequence is TGTGCCAGCAGCTTAGATCGAAATGTGGCAGCCTACGAGCAGTACTTC. This chain uses TRBV11-2 with TRBJ2-7; D is uncertain. CDR1 is SGHAT and CDR2 is FQNNGV in the germline V gene. With 0 bases removed from V and 2 bases from J, the gap between germline ends came to 14 bases. CDR3 length: 16 amino acids.

The chain links TRBV5-1 to TRBJ2-7; weak D call: TRBD1 (5 bases). The V end was cut by 0 bases, the J end by 7 bases, with 14 bases between. Germline-derived CDR1 and CDR2 are SGHRS and YFSETQ. There are 14 residues in the CDR3. This chain's CDR3 is CASSLDQGLREQYF. In DNA form, the CDR3 reads TGCGCCAGCAGCTTGGATCAGGGCCTGAGGGAGCAGTACTTC.

This clonotype was detected ten times or more. This rearrangement joins TRBV2 to TRBJ2-1; perhaps TRBD1 as D (5 bases). The CDR3 contains 15 residues. Germline CDR1 reads SNHLY; CDR2 reads FYNNEI. Trimming shortened V by 6 bases and J by 9 bases, and 21 bases separated the two germline ends. CDR3 loop: CASRMGNRQGIEQFF. In nucleotides, the CDR3 is TGTGCCAGCAGGATGGGGAACAGGCAGGGCATTGAGCAGTTCTTC.

V usage is TRBV6-2 or TRBV6-3 and J usage is TRBJ2-1; 9 nucleotides agree with TRBD2. The trim removed 6 bases at V and 8 bases at J, leaving 5 bases unmatched. This CDR3 comprises 13 residues. Germline V lookup: CDR1 MNHEY, CDR2 SVGEGT. This chain's CDR3 is CASRAGGVDEQFF. CDR3 coding DNA: TGTGCCAGCAGGGCGGGAGGGGTGGATGAGCAGTTCTTC.